Listed below are T cell receptor beta chains from one sample, sequenced in a study of blood T cell repertoires in COVID-19. Clones were sequenced by immunoSEQ multiplex PCR, and TCRdb holds only the in-frame ones, with some missing. The sample holds roughly 260,000 clones; 75% to 95% are singletons and the top ten take less than 2.5%. Sequenced input: PBMCs or T cells enriched from blood (not recorded which). The origin of the receptors is a woman aged 18-30 years who had recovered from COVID-19. The CDR3 runs from the conserved cysteine through the conserved F or W. Expanded clones get a size class; other rows say once, few or many, or leave the size out.

v_call clone_size cdr3_length cdr3_aa
TRBV4-1 . 21 CASSLLPKRLAGGGPAGELFF
TRBV19 . 15 CASSIRIRVGETQYF
TRBV5-1 . 15 CASSLTSDHYNEQFF
TRBV28 . 15 CASRRPLVGSGAQYF
TRBV15 . 12 CATSTANYGYTF
TRBV2 . 13 CASGGLQNSPLHF
TRBV19 once 15 CASSFRLAGTDTQYF
TRBV11-3 once 14 CASSLTSGMGIQYF
TRBV7-9 . 15 CASSSTSGANYGYTF
TRBV4-1 . 13 CASCGGSSYEQYF
TRBV4-1 . 15 CASSQVGGRKNIQYF
TRBV12-3/TRBV12-4 . 13 CASNLGGNTEAFF
TRBV4-3 . 15 CASSQDSTGVYGYTF
TRBV2 . 11 CASNPGYGYTF
TRBV19 once 15 CASSKGTGEEDGYTF
TRBV9 . 17 CASSRAGIMFWSYGYTF
TRBV5-6 . 15 CASSLVTTVTYEQYF
TRBV28 . 13 CASSKGRVEKLFF
TRBV7-9 . 17 CASSKSPGSTYTGELFF
TRBV11-2 . 14 CASSLDVRELTQFF
TRBV7-2 once 14 CASSGTGGVNTIYF
TRBV15 . 15 CATSSRAGGSYEQYF
TRBV3-1/TRBV3-2 once 15 CASSQGHTNTGELFF
TRBV7-9 . 11 CASSLNYEQYF
TRBV6-6 . 14 CASSYFSGGTEAFF
TRBV19 . 14 CASTATEANYGYTF
TRBV9 . 16 CASSVVERGGLETQYF
TRBV5-5 . 16 CASSLWDSAFQETQYF
TRBV9 . 18 CASSVGSRGTGVQETQYF
TRBV11-3 . 15 CASSIVGGATGELFF
TRBV5-1 . 14 CASSLTAGADTQYF
TRBV24-1 . 14 CATSGSLNTGELFF
TRBV19 . 13 CASTRAFGYGYTF
TRBV4-1 . 15 CASSQGDRDLTEAFF
TRBV12-5 . 17 CASGLSWTGRSNQPQHF
TRBV11-2 . 14 CASSPNRNTGELFF
TRBV10-3 . 11 CAISGALGAFF
TRBV6-5 . 15 CASSREAGGNQPQHF
TRBV19 . 17 CASSIFVSGQGTTEAFF
TRBV7-7 few 13 CASSLGPEETQYF